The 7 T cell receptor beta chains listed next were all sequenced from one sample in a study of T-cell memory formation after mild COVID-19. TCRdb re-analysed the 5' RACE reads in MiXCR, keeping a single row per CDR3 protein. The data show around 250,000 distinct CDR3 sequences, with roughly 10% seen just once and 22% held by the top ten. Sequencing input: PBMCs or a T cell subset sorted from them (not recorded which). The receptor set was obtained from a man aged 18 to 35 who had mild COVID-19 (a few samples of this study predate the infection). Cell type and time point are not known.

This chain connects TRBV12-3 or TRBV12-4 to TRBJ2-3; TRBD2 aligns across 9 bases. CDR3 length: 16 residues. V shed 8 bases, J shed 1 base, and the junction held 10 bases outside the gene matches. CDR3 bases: TGTGCCAGCGGAGTTTTGGCTAGCGGGGGCACAGATACGCAGTATTTT. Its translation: CASGVLASGGTDTQYF.

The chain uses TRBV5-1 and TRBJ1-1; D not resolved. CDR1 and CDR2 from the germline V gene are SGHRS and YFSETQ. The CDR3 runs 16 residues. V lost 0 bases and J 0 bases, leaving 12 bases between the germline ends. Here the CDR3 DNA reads TGCGCCAGCAGCTTGGCGGGCTCACAGTTGAACACTGAAGCTTTCTTT. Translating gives CASSLAGSQLNTEAFF.

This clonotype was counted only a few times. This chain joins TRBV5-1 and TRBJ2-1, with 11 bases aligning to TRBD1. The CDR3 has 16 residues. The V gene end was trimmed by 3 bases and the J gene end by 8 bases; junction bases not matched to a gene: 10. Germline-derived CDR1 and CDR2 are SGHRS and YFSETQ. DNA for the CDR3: TGCGCCAGCAGCTCGGGGTGGACAGGGGGCAGCTATGAGCAGTTCTTC. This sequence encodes CASSSGWTGGSYEQFF.

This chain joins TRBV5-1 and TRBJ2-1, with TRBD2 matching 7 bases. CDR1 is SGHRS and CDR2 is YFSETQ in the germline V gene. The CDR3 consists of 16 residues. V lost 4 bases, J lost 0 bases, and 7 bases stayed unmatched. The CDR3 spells CASSIGTTHSYNEQFF. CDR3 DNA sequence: TGCGCCAGCAGCATTGGGACTACTCACTCCTACAATGAGCAGTTCTTC.

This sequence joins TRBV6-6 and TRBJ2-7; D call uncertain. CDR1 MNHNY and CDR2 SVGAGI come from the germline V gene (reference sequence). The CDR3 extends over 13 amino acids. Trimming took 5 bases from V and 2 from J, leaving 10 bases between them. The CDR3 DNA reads TGTGCCAGCAGTCCCTCTGCTACCTACGAGCAGTACTTC. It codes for CASSPSATYEQYF.

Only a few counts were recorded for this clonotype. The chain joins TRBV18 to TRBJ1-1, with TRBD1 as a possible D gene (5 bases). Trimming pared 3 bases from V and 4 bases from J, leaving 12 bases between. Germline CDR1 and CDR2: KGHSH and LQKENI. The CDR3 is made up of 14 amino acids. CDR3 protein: CASSPGGGTTEAFF. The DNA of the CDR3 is TGTGCCAGCTCACCCGGTGGGGGGACCACTGAAGCTTTCTTT.

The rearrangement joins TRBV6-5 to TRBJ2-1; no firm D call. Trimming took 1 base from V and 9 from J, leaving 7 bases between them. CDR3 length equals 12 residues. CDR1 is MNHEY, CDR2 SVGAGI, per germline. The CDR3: CASSYFMGEQFF. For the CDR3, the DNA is TGTGCCAGCAGTTACTTCATGGGTGAGCAGTTCTTC.